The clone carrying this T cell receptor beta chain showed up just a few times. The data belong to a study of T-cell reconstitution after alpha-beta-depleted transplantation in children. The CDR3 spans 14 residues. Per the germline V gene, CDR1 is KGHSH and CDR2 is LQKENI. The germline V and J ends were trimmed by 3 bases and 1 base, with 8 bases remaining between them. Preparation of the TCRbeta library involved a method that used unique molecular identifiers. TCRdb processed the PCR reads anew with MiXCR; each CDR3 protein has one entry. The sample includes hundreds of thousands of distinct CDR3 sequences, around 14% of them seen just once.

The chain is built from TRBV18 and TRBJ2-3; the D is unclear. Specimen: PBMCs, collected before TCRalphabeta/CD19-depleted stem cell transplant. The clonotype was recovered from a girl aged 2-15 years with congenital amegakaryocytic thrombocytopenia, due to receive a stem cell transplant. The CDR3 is CASSPPLRTDTQYF. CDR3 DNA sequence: TGTGCCAGCTCACCTCCCCTCCGCACAGATACGCAGTATTTT. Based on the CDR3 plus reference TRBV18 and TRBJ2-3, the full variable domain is NAGVMQNPRHLVRRRGQEARLRCSPMKGHSHVYWYRQLPEEGLKFMVYLQKENIIDESGMPKERFSAEFPKEGPSILRIQQVVRGDSAAYFCASSPPLRTDTQYFGPGTRLTVL.